Detailed here is one TCR beta chain. The entry originates in a study of shared clonotypes between healthy human individuals. Healthy and HIV-negative, the adult donors had no recent acute infections or vaccinations. Germline-derived CDR1 and CDR2 are SQVTM and ANQGSEA. Trimming left V 8 bases short and J 5 bases short, with 24 bases between. CDR3 length: 15 amino acids. Assay: immunoSEQ multiplex PCR; the TCRdb copy retains only in-frame clones and omits some. The sample holds roughly 2.2 million clones, over 85% seen once. The chain carries TRBV29-1 and TRBJ2-5; possibly TRBD1 or TRBD2 for D (5 bases each). The clonotype originates from a man aged 18 to 29 in good health. Some clones in this sample may be carry-over from other donors' samples. The specimen sequenced was naive CD4+ T cells from PBMCs. Subset meaning: CD45RA+ positively selected. The DNA for the CDR3 is TGCAGCTCCACCCCCGCCCTAGCCTGGGGGGAGACCCAGTACTTC. Translation gives CSSTPALAWGETQYF.